This T cell receptor beta chain was documented in a study of T cell responses to AZD1222 COVID-19 vaccine. Study-wide context: Recipients boosted at about 4 weeks or about 12 weeks are pooled. Study-level results: A mostly white British donor set with more females was recruited, and clonal diversity was possibly underestimated. Compared with day 0, the breadth and depth of the Spike-specific TCR repertoire rose significantly after two doses of AZD1222. Baseline serostatus was positive in only six AZD1222 recipients.

Profiling relied on immunoSEQ multiplex PCR, and the TCRdb table lists in-frame clones only, not all of them. Of 100,000 to 150,000 clones in the sample, 89% were seen once. About this clone: Its antigen is still unknown.

Germline V gene sequence: CDR1 WSHSY, CDR2 SAAADI. The CDR3 consists of 16 residues. Losses at the gene ends were 1 base for V and 2 bases for J; bases not matched to a gene: 3. The chain has TRBV10-2 and TRBJ2-5; 11 nucleotides match TRBD2. This sequence originates from an adult in good health. Sequencing used peripheral blood, obtained on day 0 of AZD1222 vaccination. CDR3 sequence reads: CASSEFLAGGQETQYF. CDR3 bases: TGCGCCAGCAGTGAGTTCCTAGCGGGAGGACAAGAGACCCAGTACTTC.